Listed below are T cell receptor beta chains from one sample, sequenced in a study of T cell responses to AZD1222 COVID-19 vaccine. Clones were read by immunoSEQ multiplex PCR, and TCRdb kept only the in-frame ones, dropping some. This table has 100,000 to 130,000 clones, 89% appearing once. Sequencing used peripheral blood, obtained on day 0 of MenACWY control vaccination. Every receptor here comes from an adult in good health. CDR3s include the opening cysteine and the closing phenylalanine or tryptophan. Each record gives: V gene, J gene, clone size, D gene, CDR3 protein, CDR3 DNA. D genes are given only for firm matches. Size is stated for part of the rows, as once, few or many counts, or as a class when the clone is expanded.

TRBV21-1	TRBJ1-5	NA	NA	CASSKQGSNQPQHF	TGTGCCAGCAGCAAACAGGGGAGCAATCAGCCCCAGCATTTT
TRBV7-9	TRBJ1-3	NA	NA	CASSLARQVAGNTIYF	TGTGCCAGCAGCTTAGCTCGCCAGGTTGCCGGAAACACCATATATTTT
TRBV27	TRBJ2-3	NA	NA	CASGGAGSTDTQYF	TGTGCCTCCGGGGGTGCGGGAAGCACAGATACGCAGTATTTT
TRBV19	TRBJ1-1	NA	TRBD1	CASSIDRAGAEAFF	TGTGCCAGTAGTATCGACAGGGCGGGCGCTGAAGCTTTCTTT
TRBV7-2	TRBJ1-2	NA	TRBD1	CASSFPDRGGYTF	TGTGCCAGCAGCTTCCCCGACAGGGGTGGCTACACCTTC
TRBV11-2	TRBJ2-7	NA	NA	CASSLPRGPGLRSYEQYF	TGTGCCAGCAGCTTACCCCGGGGGCCGGGACTGCGCTCCTACGAGCAGTACTTC
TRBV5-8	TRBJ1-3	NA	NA	CASSLVHLIRAGNTIYF	TGTGCCAGCAGCTTGGTCCATTTAATAAGGGCTGGAAACACCATATATTTT
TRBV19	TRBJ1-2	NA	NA	CASSPDGGRVAYGYTF	TGTGCCAGTAGTCCCGACGGGGGGAGGGTGGCCTATGGCTACACCTTC
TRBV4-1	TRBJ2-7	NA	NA	CASSQDHGRNPRNSYEQYF	TGCGCCAGCAGCCAAGATCACGGACGCAACCCGAGGAACTCCTACGAGCAGTACTTC
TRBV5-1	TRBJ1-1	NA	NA	CASSLDIGQGRGNTEAFF	TGCGCCAGCAGCTTGGATATTGGGCAGGGGAGGGGGAACACTGAAGCTTTCTTT
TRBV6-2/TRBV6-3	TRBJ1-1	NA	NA	CASSYSNRGIEAFF	TGTGCCAGCAGTTACTCTAACCGCGGGATTGAAGCTTTCTTT
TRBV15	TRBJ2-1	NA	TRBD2	CATEAGLAGADKYNEQFF	TGTGCCACGGAAGCGGGACTAGCGGGGGCAGACAAATACAATGAGCAGTTCTTC
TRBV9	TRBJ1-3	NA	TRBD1	CASSVGTGAGNTIYF	TGTGCCAGCAGCGTAGGGACAGGAGCTGGAAACACCATATATTTT
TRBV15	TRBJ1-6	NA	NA	CATSTGNSPLHF	TGTGCCACCAGCACGGGAAATTCACCCCTCCACTTT
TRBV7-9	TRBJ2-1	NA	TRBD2	CASSLSLAGGDEQFF	TGTGCCAGCAGCTTAAGTCTAGCGGGGGGTGATGAGCAGTTCTTC
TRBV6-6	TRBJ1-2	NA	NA	CASSYPPGIDGYTF	TGTGCCAGCAGTTACCCCCCCGGTATCGACGGCTACACCTTC
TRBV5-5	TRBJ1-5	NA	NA	CASSPGSSNQPQHF	TGTGCCAGCAGCCCTGGGTCTAGCAATCAGCCCCAGCATTTT
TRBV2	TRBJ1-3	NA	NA	CASSPTRSGNTIYF	TGTGCCAGCAGCCCGACACGCTCTGGAAACACCATATATTTT
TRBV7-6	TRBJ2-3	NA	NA	CASSFRQAKDTQYF	TGTGCCAGCAGCTTTCGGCAGGCGAAAGATACGCAGTATTTT
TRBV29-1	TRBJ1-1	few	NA	CSVDTGMNTEAFF	TGCAGCGTTGACACAGGCATGAACACTGAAGCTTTCTTT
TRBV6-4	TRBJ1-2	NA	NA	CASSDSSGGNYGYTF	TGTGCCAGCAGTGACTCGAGTGGCGGCAACTATGGCTACACCTTC
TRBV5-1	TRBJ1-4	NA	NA	CASSLGQLGEKLFF	TGCGCCAGCAGCTTGGGTCAGCTGGGTGAAAAACTGTTTTTT
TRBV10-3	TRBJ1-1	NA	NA	CAISAQATNTEAFF	TGTGCCATCAGTGCGCAAGCCACGAACACTGAAGCTTTCTTT
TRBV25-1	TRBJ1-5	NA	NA	CAGEGLYSNQPQHF	TGTGCCGGTGAGGGACTTTATAGCAATCAGCCCCAGCATTTT
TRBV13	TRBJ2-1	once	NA	CASSLGGGEQFF	TGTGCCAGCAGCTTAGGCGGCGGGGAGCAGTTCTTC
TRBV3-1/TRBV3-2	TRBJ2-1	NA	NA	CASSQDARGYYNEQFF	TGTGCCAGCAGCCAAGATGCGAGGGGGTACTACAATGAGCAGTTCTTC
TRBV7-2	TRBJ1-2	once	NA	CASSLRGAYGYTF	TGTGCCAGCAGCTTAAGAGGGGCCTATGGCTACACCTTC
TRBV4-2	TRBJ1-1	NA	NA	CASRPRRENTEAFF	TGTGCCAGCAGACCAAGACGGGAGAACACTGAAGCTTTCTTT
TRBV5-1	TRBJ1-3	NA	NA	CASRTSYSGNTIYF	TGCGCCAGCAGGACCAGCTACTCTGGAAACACCATATATTTT
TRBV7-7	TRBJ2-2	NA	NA	CASSLRGIGGELFF	TGTGCTAGCAGCTTAAGAGGGATCGGCGGGGAGCTGTTTTTT
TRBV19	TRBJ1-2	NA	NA	CASIPGEGPSGYTF	TGTGCCAGTATTCCGGGTGAGGGGCCGAGTGGCTACACCTTC
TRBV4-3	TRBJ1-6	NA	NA	CASSQGAILSSPLHF	TGCGCCAGCAGCCAAGGGGCCATACTTAGTTCACCCCTCCACTTT
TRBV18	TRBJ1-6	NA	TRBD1	CASSYGQGGNSPLHF	TGTGCCAGCTCATACGGACAGGGCGGTAATTCACCCCTCCACTTT
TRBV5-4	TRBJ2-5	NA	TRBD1	CASSWAGGLETQYF	TGTGCCAGCAGCTGGGCAGGGGGTTTGGAGACCCAGTACTTC
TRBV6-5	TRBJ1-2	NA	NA	CASSYSGAQGFYGYTF	TGTGCCAGCAGTTACTCGGGGGCGCAAGGATTCTATGGCTACACCTTC
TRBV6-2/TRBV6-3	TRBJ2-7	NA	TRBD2	CASSSGLAGSVHEQYF	TGTGCCAGCAGTTCCGGACTAGCGGGGTCTGTCCACGAGCAGTACTTC
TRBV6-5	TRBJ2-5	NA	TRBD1	CASSYGGTGIGETQYF	TGTGCCAGCAGTTACGGCGGGACAGGGATCGGGGAGACCCAGTACTTC
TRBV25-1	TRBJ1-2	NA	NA	CASSNRPRDYTF	TGTGCCAGCAGTAACCGACCACGGGACTACACCTTC
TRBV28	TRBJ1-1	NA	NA	CASTFHGPRGAEAFF	TGTGCCAGCACCTTTCATGGGCCGCGAGGCGCTGAAGCTTTCTTT
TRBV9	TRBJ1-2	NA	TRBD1	CASSVLSGQDPRGYTF	TGTGCCAGCAGCGTACTGTCGGGACAGGATCCTAGAGGCTACACCTTC
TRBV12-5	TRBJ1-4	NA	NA	CASGSSGREKLFF	TGTGCTAGTGGCTCCTCAGGGCGCGAAAAACTGTTTTTT
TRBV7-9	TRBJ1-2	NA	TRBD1	CASSPWTGPYGYTF	TGTGCCAGCAGCCCATGGACAGGGCCCTATGGCTACACCTTC
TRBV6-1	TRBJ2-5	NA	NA	CASSERQQETQYF	TGTGCCAGCAGTGAACGGCAGCAAGAGACCCAGTACTTC
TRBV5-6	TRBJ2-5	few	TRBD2	CAGTRFSGGQETQYF	TGTGCCGGCACTAGATTTAGCGGGGGCCAAGAGACCCAGTACTTC
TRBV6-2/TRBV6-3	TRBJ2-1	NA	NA	CASSYLSGAPYNEQFF	TGTGCCAGCAGTTACTTATCGGGGGCCCCCTACAATGAGCAGTTCTTC
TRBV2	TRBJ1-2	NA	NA	CASSVSKNPGNGYTF	TGTGCCAGCAGTGTTTCGAAGAACCCGGGGAATGGCTACACCTTC